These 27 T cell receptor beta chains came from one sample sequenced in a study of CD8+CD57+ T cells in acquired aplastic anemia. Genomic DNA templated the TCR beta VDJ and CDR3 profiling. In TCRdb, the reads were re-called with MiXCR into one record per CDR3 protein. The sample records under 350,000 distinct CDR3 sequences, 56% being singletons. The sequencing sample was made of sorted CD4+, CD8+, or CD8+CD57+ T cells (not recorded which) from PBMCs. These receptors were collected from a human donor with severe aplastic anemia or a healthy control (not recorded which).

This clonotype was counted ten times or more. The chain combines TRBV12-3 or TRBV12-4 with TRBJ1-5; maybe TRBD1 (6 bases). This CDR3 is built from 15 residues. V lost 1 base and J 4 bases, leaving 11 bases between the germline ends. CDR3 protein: CASSLEGGGNQPQHF. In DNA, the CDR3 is TGTGCCAGCAGTTTAGAGGGAGGGGGGAATCAGCCCCAGCATTTT.

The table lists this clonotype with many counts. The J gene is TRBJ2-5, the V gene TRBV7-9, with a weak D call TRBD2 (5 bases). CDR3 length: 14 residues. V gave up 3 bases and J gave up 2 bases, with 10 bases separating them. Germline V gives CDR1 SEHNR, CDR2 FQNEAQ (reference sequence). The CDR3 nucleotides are TGTGCCAGCAGCTTTTTCACTAGTCAAGAGACCCAGTACTTC. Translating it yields CASSFFTSQETQYF.

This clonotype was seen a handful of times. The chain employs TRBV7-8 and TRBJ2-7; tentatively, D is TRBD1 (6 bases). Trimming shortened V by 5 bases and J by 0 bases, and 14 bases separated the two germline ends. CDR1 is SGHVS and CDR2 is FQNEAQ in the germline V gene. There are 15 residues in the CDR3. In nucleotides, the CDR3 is TGTGCCAGCAGCCTAAGCGGACAGTACTCCTACGAGCAGTACTTC. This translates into CASSLSGQYSYEQYF. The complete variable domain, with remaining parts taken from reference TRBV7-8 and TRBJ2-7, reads GAGVSQSPRYKVAKRGQDVALRCDPISGHVSLFWYQQALGQGPEFLTYFQNEAQLDKSGLPSDRFFAERPEGSVSTLKIQRTQQEDSAVYLCASSLSGQYSYEQYFGPGTRLTVT.

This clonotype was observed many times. The CDR3 coding sequence is TGTGCCAGCAGTTACCCCATTGGACAGCACACCGGGGAGCTGTTTTTT. It encodes CASSYPIGQHTGELFF. The genes are TRBV6-5 and TRBJ2-2; the D gene is possibly TRBD1 (6 bases). Germline CDR1 reads MNHEY; CDR2 reads SVGAGI. The CDR3 is 16 residues long. Between the trimmed V and J ends, which lost 2 bases and 3 bases, there was a span of 13 bases.

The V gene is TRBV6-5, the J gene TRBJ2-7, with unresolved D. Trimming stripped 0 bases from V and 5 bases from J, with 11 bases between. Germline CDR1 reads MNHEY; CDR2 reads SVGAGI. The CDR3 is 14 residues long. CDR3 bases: TGTGCCAGCAGTTACTCGTCCAGTCCCAACGAGCAGTACTTC. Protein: CASSYSSSPNEQYF.

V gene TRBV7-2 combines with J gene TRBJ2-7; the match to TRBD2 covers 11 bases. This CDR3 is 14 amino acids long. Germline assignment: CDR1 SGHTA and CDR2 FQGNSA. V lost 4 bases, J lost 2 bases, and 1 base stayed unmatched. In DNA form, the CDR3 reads TGTGCCAGCAGCTCTAGCGGGGGGCCCTACGAGCAGTACTTC. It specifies CASSSSGGPYEQYF.

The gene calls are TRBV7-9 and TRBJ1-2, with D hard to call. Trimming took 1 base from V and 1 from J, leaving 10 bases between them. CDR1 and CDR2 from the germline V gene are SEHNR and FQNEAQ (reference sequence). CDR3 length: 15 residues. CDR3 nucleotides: TGTGCCAGCAGCTTAGGGGGAACCCTTAACTATGGCTACACCTTC. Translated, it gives CASSLGGTLNYGYTF. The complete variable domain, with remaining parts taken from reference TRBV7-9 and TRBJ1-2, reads DTGVSQNPRHKITKRGQNVTFRCDPISEHNRLYWYRQTLGQGPEFLTYFQNEAQLEKSRLLSDRFSAERPKGSFSTLEIQRTEQGDSAMYLCASSLGGTLNYGYTFGSGTRLTVV.

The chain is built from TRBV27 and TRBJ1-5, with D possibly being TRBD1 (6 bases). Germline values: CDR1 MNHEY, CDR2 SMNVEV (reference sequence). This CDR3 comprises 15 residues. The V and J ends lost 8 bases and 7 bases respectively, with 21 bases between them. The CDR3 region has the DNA TGTGCCAGCGGGTTTAACAGGGAAAACGGGCAGCCCCAGCATTTT. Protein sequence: CASGFNRENGQPQHF.

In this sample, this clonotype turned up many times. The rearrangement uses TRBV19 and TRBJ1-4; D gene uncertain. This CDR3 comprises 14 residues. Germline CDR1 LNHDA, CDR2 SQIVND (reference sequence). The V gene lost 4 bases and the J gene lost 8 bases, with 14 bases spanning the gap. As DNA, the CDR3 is TGTGCCAGTAGTACCCGACGGTACCGGGAAAAACTGTTTTTT. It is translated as CASSTRRYREKLFF.

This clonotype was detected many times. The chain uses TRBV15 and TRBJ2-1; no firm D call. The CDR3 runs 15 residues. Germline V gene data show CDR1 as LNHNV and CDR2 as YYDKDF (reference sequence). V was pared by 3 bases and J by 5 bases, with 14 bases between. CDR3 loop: CATSRNLARDNEQFF. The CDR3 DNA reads TGTGCCACCAGCAGGAACCTTGCTCGGGACAATGAGCAGTTCTTC.

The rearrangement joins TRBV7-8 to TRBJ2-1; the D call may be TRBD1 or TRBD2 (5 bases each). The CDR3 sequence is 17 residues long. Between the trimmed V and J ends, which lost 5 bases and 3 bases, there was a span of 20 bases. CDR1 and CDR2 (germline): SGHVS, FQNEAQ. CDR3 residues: CASSLPSEGPLYNEQFF. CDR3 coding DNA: TGTGCCAGCAGCCTTCCTAGTGAGGGGCCCCTCTACAATGAGCAGTTCTTC.

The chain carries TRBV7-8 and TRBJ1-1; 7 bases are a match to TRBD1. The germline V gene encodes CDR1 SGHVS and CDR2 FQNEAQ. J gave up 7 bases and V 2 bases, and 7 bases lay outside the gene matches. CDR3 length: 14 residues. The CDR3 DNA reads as TGTGCCAGCAGCTTAAGCAGGGGGGCCGTTGAAGCTTTCTTT. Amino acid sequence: CASSLSRGAVEAFF.

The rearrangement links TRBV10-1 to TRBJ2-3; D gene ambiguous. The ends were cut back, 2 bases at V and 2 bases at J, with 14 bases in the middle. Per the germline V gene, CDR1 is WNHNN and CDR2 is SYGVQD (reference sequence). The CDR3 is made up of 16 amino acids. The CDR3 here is CASSERASTHTDTQYF. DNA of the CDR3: TGCGCCAGCAGTGAGCGGGCTTCAACACACACAGATACGCAGTATTTT.

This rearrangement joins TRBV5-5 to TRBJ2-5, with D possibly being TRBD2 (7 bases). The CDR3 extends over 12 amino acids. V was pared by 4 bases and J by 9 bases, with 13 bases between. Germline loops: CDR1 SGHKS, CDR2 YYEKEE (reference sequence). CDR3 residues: CASSGGGAAQYF. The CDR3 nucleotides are TGTGCCAGCAGCGGCGGGGGCGCGGCCCAGTACTTC. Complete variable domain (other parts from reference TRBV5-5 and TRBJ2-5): DAGVTQSPTHLIKTRGQQVTLRCSPISGHKSVSWYQQVLGQGPQFIFQYYEKEERGRGNFPDRFSARQFPNYSSELNVNALLLGDSALYLCASSGGGAAQYFGPGTRLLVL.

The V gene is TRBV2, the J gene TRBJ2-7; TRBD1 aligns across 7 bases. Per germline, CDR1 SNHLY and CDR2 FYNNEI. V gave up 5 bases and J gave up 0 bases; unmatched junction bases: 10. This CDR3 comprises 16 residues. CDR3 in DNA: TGTGCCAGCAGTTTGATGGTGACAGGGTTCTCCTACGAGCAGTACTTC. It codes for CASSLMVTGFSYEQYF.

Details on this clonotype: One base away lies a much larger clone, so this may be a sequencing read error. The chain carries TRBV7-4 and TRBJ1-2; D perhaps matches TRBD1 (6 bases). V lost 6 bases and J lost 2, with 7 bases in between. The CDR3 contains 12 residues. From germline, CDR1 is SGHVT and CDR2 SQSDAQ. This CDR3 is CASSQGNYGYTF. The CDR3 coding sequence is TGTGCCAGCAGTCAGGGGAACTATGGCTACACCTTC.

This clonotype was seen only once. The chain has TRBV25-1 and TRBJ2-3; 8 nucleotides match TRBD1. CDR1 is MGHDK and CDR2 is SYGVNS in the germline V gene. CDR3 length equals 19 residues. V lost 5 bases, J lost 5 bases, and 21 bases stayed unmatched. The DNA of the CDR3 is TGTGCCAGCAGTCCTCGGGGTCGGGCAGGGGGCGCGTCCGTAGATACGCAGTATTTT. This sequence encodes CASSPRGRAGGASVDTQYF.

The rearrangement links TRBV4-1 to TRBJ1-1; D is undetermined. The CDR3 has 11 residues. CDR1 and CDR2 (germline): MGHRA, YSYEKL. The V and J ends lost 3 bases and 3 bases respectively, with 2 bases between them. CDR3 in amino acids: CASSHDTEAFF. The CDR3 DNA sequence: TGCGCCAGCAGCCACGACACTGAAGCTTTCTTT.

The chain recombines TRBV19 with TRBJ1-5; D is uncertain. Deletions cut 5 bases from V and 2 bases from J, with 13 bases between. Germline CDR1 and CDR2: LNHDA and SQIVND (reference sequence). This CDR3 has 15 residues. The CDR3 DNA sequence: TGTGCCAGTAGTCTCCAGTGGGGAGGCAATCAGCCCCAGCATTTT. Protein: CASSLQWGGNQPQHF.

The CDR3 sequence is CASSLASGGTEAFF. CDR3 bases: TGCGCCAGCAGCTTGGCCTCGGGGGGCACTGAAGCTTTCTTT. The chain combines TRBV5-1 with TRBJ1-1, with a possible D match to TRBD1 (5 bases). The CDR3 loop spans 14 amino acids. The V gene's germline CDR1 is SGHRS and CDR2 YFSETQ. V lost 0 bases, J lost 4 bases, and 10 bases lay in between.

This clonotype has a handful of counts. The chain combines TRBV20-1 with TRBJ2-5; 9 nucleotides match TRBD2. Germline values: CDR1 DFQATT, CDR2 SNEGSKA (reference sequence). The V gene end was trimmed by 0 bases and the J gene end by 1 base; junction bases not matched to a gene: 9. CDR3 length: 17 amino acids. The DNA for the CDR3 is TGCAGTGCTAGAGATCCGTACGAGCGGGGGGCCCAAGAGACCCAGTACTTC. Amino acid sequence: CSARDPYERGAQETQYF.

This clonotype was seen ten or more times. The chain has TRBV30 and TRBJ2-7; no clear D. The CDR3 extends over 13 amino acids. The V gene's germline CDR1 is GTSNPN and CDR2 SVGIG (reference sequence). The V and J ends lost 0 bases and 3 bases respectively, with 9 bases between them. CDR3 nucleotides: TGTGCCTGGAGTGTTCTTCCTGGCTACGAGCAGTACTTC. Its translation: CAWSVLPGYEQYF.

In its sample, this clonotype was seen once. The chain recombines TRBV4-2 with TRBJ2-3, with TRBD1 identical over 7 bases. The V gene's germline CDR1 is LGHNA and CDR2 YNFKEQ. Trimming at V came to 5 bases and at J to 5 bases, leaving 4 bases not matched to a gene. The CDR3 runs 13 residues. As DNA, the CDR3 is TGTGCCAGCAGCTTCCAGGGGGTAGATACGCAGTATTTT. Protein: CASSFQGVDTQYF.

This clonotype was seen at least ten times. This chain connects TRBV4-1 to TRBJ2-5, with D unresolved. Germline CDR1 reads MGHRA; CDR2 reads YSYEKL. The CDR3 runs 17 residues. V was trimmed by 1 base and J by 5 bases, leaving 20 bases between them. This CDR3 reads CASSQVEESHRLETQYF. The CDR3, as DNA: TGCGCCAGCAGCCAAGTTGAGGAGTCCCACCGTTTGGAGACCCAGTACTTC.

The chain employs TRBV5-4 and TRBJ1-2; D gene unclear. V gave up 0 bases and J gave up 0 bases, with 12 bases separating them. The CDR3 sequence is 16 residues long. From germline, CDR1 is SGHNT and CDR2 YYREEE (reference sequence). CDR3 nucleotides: TGTGCCAGCAGCTTGGAGTCACCTCTTACTAACTATGGCTACACCTTC. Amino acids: CASSLESPLTNYGYTF.

The CDR3 DNA reads TGTGCCAGCTCCAAACGCGGGAAGGAGACCCAGTACTTC. Its protein product is CASSKRGKETQYF. J is TRBJ2-5 and V is TRBV7-9; D is perhaps TRBD2 (6 bases). V was clipped by 8 bases and J by 5 bases, with 15 bases between them. CDR1 and CDR2 (germline): SEHNR, FQNEAQ (reference sequence). This CDR3 is built from 13 residues.

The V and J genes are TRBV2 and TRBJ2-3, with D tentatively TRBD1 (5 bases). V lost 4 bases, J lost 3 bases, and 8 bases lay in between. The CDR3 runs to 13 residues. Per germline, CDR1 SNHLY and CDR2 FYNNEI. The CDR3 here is CASSGQWTDTQYF. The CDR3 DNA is TGTGCCAGCAGTGGACAGTGGACAGATACGCAGTATTTT. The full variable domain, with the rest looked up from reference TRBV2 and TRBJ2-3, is EPEVTQTPSHQVTQMGQEVILRCVPISNHLYFYWYRQILGQKVEFLVSFYNNEISEKSEIFDDQFSVERPDGSNFTLKIRSTKLEDSAMYFCASSGQWTDTQYFGPGTRLTVL.